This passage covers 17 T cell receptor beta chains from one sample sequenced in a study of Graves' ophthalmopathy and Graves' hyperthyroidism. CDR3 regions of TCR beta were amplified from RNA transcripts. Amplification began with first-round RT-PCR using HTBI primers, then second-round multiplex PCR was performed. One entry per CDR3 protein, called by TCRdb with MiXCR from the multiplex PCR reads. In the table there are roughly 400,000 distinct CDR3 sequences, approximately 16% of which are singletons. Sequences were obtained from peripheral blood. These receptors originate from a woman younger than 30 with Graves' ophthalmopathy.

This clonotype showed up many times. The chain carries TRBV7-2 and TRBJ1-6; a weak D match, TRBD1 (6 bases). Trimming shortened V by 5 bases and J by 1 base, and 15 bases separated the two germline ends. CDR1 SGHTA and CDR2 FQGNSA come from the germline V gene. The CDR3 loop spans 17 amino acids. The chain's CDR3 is CASSDHRERSYNSPLHF. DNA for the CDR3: TGTGCCAGCAGCGATCACAGGGAGAGGTCCTATAATTCACCCCTCCACTTT.

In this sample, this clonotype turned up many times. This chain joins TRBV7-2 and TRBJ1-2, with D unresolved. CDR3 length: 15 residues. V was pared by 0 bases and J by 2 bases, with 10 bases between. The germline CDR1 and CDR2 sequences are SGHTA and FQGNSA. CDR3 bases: TGTGCCAGCAGCTTAGCGTCTCTAGGGAACTATGGCTACACCTTC. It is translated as CASSLASLGNYGYTF.

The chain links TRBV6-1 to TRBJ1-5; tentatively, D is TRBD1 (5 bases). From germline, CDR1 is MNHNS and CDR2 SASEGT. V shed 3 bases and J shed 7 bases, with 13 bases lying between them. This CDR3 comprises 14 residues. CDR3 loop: CASSDHPGRQPQHF. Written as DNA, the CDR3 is TGTGCCAGCAGTGATCATCCAGGGAGACAGCCCCAGCATTTT.

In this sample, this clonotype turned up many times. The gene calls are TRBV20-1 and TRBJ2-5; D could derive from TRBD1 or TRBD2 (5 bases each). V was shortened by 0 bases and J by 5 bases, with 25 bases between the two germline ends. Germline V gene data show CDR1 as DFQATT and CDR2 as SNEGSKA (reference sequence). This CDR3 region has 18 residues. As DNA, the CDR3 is TGCAGTGCTAGAGAGGGCCTGTCGACGGGACCCCAGTGGGAGACCCAGTACTTC. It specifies CSAREGLSTGPQWETQYF.

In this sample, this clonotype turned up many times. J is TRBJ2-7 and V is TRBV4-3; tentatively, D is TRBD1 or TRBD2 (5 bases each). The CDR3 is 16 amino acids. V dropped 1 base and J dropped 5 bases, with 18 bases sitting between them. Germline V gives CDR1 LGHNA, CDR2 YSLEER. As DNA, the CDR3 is TGCGCCAGCAGCCAAGGAAGGGACGGAATCCCTCACGAGCAGTACTTC. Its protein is CASSQGRDGIPHEQYF.

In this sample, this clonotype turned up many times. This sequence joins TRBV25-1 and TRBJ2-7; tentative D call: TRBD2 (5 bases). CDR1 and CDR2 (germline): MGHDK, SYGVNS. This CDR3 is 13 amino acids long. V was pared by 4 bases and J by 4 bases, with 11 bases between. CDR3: CASSGVRGYEQYF. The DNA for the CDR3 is TGTGCCAGCAGTGGAGTCCGCGGGTACGAGCAGTACTTC.

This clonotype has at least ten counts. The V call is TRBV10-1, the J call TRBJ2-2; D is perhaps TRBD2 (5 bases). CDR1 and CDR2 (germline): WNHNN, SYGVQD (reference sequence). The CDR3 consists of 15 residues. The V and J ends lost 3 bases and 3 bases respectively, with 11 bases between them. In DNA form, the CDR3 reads TGCGCCAGCAGTGAACGGAGGATGGACACCGGGGAGCTGTTTTTT. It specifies CASSERRMDTGELFF.

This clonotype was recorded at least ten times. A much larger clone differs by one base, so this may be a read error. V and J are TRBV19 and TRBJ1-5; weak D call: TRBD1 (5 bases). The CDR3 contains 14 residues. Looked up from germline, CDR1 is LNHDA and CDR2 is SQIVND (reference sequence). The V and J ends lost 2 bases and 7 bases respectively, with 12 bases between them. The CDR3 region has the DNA TGTGCCAGTAGTATACTCGGGCGGGGCCAGCCCCAGCATTTT. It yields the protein CASSILGRGQPQHF.

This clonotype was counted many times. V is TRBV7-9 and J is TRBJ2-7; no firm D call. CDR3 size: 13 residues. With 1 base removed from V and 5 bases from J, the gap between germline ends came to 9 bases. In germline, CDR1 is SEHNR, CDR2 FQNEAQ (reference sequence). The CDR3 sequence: CASSLGSWDEQYF. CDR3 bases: TGTGCCAGCAGCTTAGGCAGCTGGGACGAGCAGTACTTC.

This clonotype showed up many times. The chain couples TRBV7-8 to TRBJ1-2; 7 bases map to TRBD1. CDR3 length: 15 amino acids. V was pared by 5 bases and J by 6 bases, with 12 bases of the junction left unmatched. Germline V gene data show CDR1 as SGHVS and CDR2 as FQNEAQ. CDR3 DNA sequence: TGTGCCAGCAGCACGCCACAGGGGAGGTGGGATGGCTACACCTTC. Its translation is CASSTPQGRWDGYTF.

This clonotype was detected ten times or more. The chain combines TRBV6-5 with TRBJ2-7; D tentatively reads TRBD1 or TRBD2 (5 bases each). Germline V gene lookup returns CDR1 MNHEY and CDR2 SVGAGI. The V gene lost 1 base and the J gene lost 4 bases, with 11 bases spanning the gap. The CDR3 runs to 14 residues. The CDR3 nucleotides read TGTGCCAGCAGTTACTGGGACCGACCTTACGAGCAGTACTTC. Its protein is CASSYWDRPYEQYF.

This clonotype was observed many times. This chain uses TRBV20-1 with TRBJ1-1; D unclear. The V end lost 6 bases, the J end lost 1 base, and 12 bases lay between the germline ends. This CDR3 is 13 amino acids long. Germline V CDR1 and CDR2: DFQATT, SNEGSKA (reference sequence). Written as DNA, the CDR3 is TGCAGTGCCCTCACGGGGAGGAACACTGAAGCTTTCTTT. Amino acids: CSALTGRNTEAFF.

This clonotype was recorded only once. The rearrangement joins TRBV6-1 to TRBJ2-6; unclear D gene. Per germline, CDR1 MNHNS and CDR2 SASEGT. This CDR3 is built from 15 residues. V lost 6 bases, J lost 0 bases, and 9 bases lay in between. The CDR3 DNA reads TGTGCCAGCAGCGGCGGAAACTCTGGGGCCAACGTCCTGACTTTC. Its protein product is CASSGGNSGANVLTF.

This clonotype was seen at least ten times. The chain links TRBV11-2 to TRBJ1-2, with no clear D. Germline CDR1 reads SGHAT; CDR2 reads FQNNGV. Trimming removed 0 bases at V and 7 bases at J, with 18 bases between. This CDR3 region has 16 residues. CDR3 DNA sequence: TGTGCCAGCAGCTTAGATATCGACCCGTCTACGGCTGGCTACACCTTC. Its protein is CASSLDIDPSTAGYTF.

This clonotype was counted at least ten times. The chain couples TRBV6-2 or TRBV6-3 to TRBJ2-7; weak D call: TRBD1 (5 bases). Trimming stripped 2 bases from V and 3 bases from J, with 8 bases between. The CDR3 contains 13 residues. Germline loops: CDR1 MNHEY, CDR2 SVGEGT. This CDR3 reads CASSYARVYEQYF. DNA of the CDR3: TGTGCCAGCAGTTACGCCAGGGTCTACGAGCAGTACTTC.

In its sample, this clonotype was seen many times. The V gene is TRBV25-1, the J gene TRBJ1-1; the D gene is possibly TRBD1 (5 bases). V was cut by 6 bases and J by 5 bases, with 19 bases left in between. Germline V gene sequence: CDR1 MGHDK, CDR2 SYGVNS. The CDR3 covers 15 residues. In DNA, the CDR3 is TGTGCCAGCAGCCAAGTTACCGGGACTTCGACTGAAGCTTTCTTT. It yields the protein CASSQVTGTSTEAFF.

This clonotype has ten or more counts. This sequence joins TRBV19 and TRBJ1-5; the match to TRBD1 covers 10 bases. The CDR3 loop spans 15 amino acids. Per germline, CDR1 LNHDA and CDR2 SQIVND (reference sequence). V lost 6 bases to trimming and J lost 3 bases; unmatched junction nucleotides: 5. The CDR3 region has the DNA TGTGCCAGTAGGGGACAGGGGTACAACAATCAGCCCCAGCATTTT. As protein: CASRGQGYNNQPQHF.